This T cell receptor (beta chain) was sequenced during a study of blood T cells in healthy people across ages. Study outcomes and limitations: Both higher diversity and more naive CD4+ cells marked long-lived donors when set against aged donors.

Concerning this clonotype itself: Antigen: not known. One end of the junction varies from germline; a read error may be responsible.

The germline V gene has CDR1 SGHDT and CDR2 YYEEEE. This CDR3 comprises 16 residues. Primers used in a second PCR of about 7 to 12 cycles were a sample-barcoded 5' primer and a J-beta primer mix. Through a template-switch adaptor with 12 random nucleotides, each cDNA molecule received a tag. Using its own MiXCR run on the 5' RACE reads, TCRdb lists one record per CDR3 protein. The sample has 1,800,000 or so distinct CDR3 sequences; roughly 43% are singletons. Investigators took 8.5 to 10 milliliters of peripheral blood from every donor. Sample: blood. The clonotype was recovered from a human donor in good health. The chain has TRBV5-6 and TRBJ2-7, with 7 bases that match TRBD1. The CDR3 sequence is CTSSWTGPTGSYEQYF. DNA of the CDR3: TGTACCAGCAGTTGGACAGGTCCTACGGGGTCCTACGAGCAGTACTTC. The entire variable domain, with the rest obtained from reference TRBV5-6 and TRBJ2-7, is as follows: DAGVTQSPTHLIKTRGQQVTLRCSPKSGHDTVSWYQQALGQGPQFIFQYYEEEERQRGNFPDRFSGHQFPNYSSELNVNALLLGDSALYLCTSSWTGPTGSYEQYFGPGTRLTVT.